A single sample gave rise to the 3 T cell receptor beta chains below, sequenced in a study of T cells expressing NK-cell markers. TCRdb reanalyzed the 5' RACE reads, giving one entry per CDR3 protein sequence and no DNA. Across roughly 420,000 distinct CDR3 sequences, the top ten clones capture 6% to 8% of the sample. Sample: blood T cells: a sorted CD56 or NKG2C T cell subset, CD4+ or CD8+ T cells, or bulk PBMC T cells (not recorded which). Receptors originate from a woman aged 18 to 75 in good health.

The chain recombines TRBV29-1 with TRBJ2-7. Germline V lookup: CDR1 SQVTM, CDR2 ANQGSEA. CDR3 length: 13 residues. The CDR3 loop reads CSVANPSMSEQYF.

The chain combines TRBV7-9 with TRBJ2-1; TCRdb designates TRBD1, a call that cannot be tested without DNA. Germline CDR1 SEHNR, CDR2 FQNEAQ (reference sequence). The CDR3 covers 16 residues. This CDR3 reads CASSPRFGRGYNEQFF.

This chain joins TRBV20-1 and TRBJ2-5; without DNA, the TCRdb call of TRBD2 cannot be checked. CDR1 is DFQATT, CDR2 SNEGSKA, per germline (reference sequence). The CDR3 spans 13 residues. CDR3 in amino acids: CSEVGRGRETQYF.